One and the same sample provided the 6 T cell receptor beta chains below, sequenced in a study of Graves' ophthalmopathy and Graves' hyperthyroidism. RNA transcripts were the template, and TCR beta CDR3 regions were amplified from them. The workflow started with a first-round RT-PCR run with HTBI primers and then moved on to a second-round multiplex PCR. TCRdb analysed the multiplex PCR reads with MiXCR anew, one entry per CDR3 protein. The data show 1 million to 1.3 million distinct CDR3 sequences, about 38% seen once. Material for sequencing was peripheral blood or thyroid tissue (not recorded which). These receptors were obtained from an adult man with Graves' hyperthyroidism.

V usage is TRBV10-3 and J usage is TRBJ2-2, with no clear D. The ends were cut back, 7 bases at V and 1 base at J, with 7 bases in the middle. The CDR3 has 13 residues. From germline, CDR1 is ENHRY and CDR2 SYGVKD. Here the CDR3 DNA reads TGTGCCATCACAGGCGGGAACACCGGGGAGCTGTTTTTT. Translating it yields CAITGGNTGELFF.

The V call is TRBV6-2 or TRBV6-3, the J call TRBJ1-5, with D perhaps matching TRBD1 (5 bases). The CDR3 sequence is 14 residues long. Per germline, CDR1 MNHEY and CDR2 SVGEGT. V shed 2 bases and J shed 9 bases, with 14 bases lying between them. The CDR3 here is CASSYKVGLRPQHF. In nucleotides, the CDR3 is TGTGCCAGCAGTTACAAGGTGGGGCTTCGGCCCCAGCATTTT.

In this sample, this clonotype turned up many times. V gene TRBV7-8 combines with J gene TRBJ1-5, with D hard to call. Germline CDR1 is SGHVS and CDR2 is FQNEAQ. Trimming pared 1 base from V and 0 bases from J, leaving 7 bases between. The CDR3 is 15 amino acids. The CDR3 protein is CASSLGEYSNQPQHF. CDR3 DNA: TGTGCCAGCAGCTTAGGAGAGTATAGCAATCAGCCCCAGCATTTT.

In this sample, this clonotype turned up many times. The chain combines TRBV7-2 with TRBJ1-4, with TRBD1 matching 9 bases. This CDR3 spans 15 amino acids. Germline loops: CDR1 SGHTA, CDR2 FQGNSA. Unmatched junction bases numbered 5, after V lost 4 bases and J lost 5 bases. This CDR3 reads CASSSPGTGNEKLFF. The CDR3 nucleotides read TGTGCCAGCAGCTCCCCAGGGACAGGGAATGAAAAACTGTTTTTT.

The table lists this clonotype with many counts. This rearrangement joins TRBV29-1 to TRBJ1-1, with 8 bases fitting TRBD1. Germline-derived CDR1 and CDR2 are SQVTM and ANQGSEA. J was trimmed by 4 bases and V by 7 bases; bases with no gene match: 8. This CDR3 has 13 residues. CDR3 bases: TGCAGCGCCCCCCGACAGGGGAGCACTGAAGCTTTCTTT. Translating it yields CSAPRQGSTEAFF.

V and J are TRBV29-1 and TRBJ2-2; 8 bases are a match to TRBD1. With 7 bases clipped from V and 3 bases from J, the junction kept 4 bases outside the gene matches. CDR3 length equals 13 residues. Germline V gene data show CDR1 as SQVTM and CDR2 as ANQGSEA. CDR3 loop: CSGAGGHTGELFF. The CDR3 region has the DNA TGCAGCGGGGCAGGGGGCCACACCGGGGAGCTGTTTTTT.